This T cell receptor beta chain comes out of a study of blood T cell repertoires in COVID-19. Study in general: From the United States, Italy and Spain came samples of acute and convalescent COVID-19. The analysed material was cDNA or gDNA that came from T cells, B-cell-depleted T cells, or PBMCs.

Cohort assignment relied on participant-reported clinical history. Measured with immunoSEQ multiplex PCR; TCRdb has only the in-frame clones, and not every one. There are about 340,000 clones in the sample; approximately 83% occur only once, and 4% to 5.5% lies in the top ten. Looked up from germline, CDR1 is MNHEY and CDR2 is SVGEGT. The CDR3 runs 12 residues. Trimming took off 5 bases at V and 2 bases at J, with 6 bases between the two ends. About this clone itself: Other nucleotide sequences in the sample specify the same CDR3.

This receptor was obtained from a woman aged 40-49 years with acute COVID-19. The sequencing sample was made of PBMCs or T cells enriched from blood (not recorded which). J is TRBJ2-5 and V is TRBV6-2 or TRBV6-3; TRBD1 might be the D (5 bases). CDR3 sequence: CASSRGQETQYF. CDR3 nucleotides: TGTGCCAGCAGTAGGGGACAAGAGACCCAGTACTTC.